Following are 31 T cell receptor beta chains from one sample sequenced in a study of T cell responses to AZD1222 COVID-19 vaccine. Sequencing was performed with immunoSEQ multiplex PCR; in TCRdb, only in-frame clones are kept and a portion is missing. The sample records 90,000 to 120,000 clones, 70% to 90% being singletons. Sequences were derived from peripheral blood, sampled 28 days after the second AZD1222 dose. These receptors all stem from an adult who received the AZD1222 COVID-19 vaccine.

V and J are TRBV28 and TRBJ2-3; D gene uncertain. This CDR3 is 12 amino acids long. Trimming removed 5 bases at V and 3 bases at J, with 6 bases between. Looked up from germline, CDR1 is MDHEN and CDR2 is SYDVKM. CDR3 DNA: TGTGCCAGCAGTGAGCCGACAGATACGCAGTATTTT. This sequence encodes CASSEPTDTQYF.

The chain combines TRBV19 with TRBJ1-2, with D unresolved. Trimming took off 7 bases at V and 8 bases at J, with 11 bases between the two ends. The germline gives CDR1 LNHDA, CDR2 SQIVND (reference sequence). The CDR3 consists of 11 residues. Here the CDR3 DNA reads TGTGCCAGTAATGACCTCGGCGGCTACACCTTC. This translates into CASNDLGGYTF.

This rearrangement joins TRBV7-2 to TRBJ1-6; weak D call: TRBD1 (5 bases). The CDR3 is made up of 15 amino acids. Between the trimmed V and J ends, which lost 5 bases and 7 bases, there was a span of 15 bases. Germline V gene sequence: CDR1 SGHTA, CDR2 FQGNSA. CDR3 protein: CASSPTGLENSPLHF. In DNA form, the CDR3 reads TGTGCCAGCAGCCCAACGGGGCTAGAAAATTCACCCCTCCACTTT.

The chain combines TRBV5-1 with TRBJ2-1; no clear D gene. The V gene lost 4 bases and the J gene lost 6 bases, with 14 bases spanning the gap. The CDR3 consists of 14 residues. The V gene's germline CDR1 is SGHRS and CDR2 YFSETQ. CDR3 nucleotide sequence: TGCGCCAGCAGCCCTATTCCAAGGAGCAATGAGCAGTTCTTC. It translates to CASSPIPRSNEQFF.

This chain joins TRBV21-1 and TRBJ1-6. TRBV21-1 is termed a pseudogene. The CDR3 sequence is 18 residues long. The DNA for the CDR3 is TGTGCCAGCAGCCGCCGTGAAGGGTTGGCAGCCCTTAATTCACCCCTCCACTTT. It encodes CASSRREGLAALNSPLHF.

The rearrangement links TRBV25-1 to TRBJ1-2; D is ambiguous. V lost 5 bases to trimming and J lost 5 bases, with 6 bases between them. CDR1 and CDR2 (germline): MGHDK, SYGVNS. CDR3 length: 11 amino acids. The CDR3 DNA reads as TGTGCCAGCAGTCCCGGATATGGCTACACCTTC. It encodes CASSPGYGYTF.

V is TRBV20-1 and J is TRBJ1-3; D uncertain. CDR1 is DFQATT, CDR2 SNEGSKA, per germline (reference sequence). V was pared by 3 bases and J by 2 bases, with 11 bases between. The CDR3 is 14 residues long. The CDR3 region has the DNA TGCAGTGCTAGTGACGCAAGAGCTGGAAACACCATATATTTT. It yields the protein CSASDARAGNTIYF.

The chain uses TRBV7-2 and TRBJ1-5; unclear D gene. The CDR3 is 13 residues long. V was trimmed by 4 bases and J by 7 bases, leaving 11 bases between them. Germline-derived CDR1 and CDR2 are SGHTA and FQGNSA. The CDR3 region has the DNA TGTGCCAGCAGCTCCGATCCGGGACAGCCCCAGCATTTT. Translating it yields CASSSDPGQPQHF.

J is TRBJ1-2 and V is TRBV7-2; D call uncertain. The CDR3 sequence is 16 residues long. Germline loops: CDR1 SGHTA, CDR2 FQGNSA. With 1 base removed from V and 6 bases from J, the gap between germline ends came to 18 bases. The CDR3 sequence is CASSLGIALWENGYTF. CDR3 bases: TGTGCCAGCAGCTTAGGGATTGCCCTTTGGGAAAATGGCTACACCTTC.

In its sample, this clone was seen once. CDR3 protein: CASTTGGYAAEQYF. CDR3 DNA: TGTGCCAGCACCACGGGGGGGTACGCGGCCGAGCAGTACTTC. The chain combines TRBV6-5 with TRBJ2-7; 8 bases fit TRBD2. Trimming cost V 7 bases and J 6 bases; bases outside gene matches: 11. The CDR3 contains 14 residues. CDR1 and CDR2 from the germline V gene are MNHEY and SVGAGI.

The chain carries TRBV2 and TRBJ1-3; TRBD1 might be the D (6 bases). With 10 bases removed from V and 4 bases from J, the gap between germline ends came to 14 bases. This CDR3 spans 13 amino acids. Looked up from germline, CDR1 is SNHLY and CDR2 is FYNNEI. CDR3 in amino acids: CATRGMEGNTIYF. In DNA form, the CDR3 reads TGTGCCACCAGGGGCATGGAGGGAAACACCATATATTTT.

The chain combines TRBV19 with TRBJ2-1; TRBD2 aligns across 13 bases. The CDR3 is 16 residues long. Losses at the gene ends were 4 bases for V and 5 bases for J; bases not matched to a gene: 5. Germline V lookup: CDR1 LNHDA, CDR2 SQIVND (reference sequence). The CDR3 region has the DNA TGTGCCAGTAGTACCTGGACTAGCGGGAGAGACAATGAGCAGTTCTTC. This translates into CASSTWTSGRDNEQFF.

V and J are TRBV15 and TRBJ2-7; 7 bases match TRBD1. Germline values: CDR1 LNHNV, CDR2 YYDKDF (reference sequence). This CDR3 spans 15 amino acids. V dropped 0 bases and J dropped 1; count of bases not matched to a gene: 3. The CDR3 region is CATSRDRTGSYEQYF. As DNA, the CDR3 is TGTGCCACCAGCAGAGATCGGACAGGATCCTACGAGCAGTACTTC.

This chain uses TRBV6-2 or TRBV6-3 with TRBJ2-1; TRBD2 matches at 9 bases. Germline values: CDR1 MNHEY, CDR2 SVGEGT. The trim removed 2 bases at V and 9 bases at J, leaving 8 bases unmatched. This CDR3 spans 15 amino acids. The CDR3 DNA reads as TGTGCCAGCAGTTACGCAATTCTAGCGGGGCGTGAGCAGTTCTTC. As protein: CASSYAILAGREQFF.

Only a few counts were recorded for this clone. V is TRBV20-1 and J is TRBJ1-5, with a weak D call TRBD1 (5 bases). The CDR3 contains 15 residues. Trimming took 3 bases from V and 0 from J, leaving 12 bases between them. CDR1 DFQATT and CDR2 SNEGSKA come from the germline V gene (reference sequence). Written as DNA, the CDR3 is TGCAGTGCTAGTCCCCCAGGGCGTAGCAATCAGCCCCAGCATTTT. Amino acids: CSASPPGRSNQPQHF.

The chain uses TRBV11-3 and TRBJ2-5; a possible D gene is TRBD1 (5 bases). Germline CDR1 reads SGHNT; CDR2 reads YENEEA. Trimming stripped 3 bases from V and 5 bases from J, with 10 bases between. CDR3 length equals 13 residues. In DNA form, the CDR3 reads TGTGCCAGCAGCTTGGGGCCGTGGGAGACCCAGTACTTC. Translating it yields CASSLGPWETQYF. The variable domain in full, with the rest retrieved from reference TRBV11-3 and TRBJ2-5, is EAGVVQSPRYKIIEKKQPVAFWCNPISGHNTLYWYLQNLGQGPELLIRYENEEAVDDSQLPKDRFSAERLKGVDSTLKIQPAELGDSAVYLCASSLGPWETQYFGPGTRLLVL.

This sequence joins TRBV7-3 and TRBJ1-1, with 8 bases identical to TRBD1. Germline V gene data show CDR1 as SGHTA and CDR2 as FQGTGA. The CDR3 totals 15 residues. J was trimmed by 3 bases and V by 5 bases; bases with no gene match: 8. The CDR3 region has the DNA TGTGCCAGCAGCCCGACGACAGGGGAGTACACTGAAGCTTTCTTT. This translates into CASSPTTGEYTEAFF.

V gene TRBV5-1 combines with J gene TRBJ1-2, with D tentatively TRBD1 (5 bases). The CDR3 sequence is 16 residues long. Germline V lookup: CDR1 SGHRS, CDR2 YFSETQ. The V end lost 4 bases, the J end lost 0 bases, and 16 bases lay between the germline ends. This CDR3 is CASSPGWDRPNYGYTF. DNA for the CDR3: TGCGCCAGCAGCCCCGGATGGGACCGCCCTAACTATGGCTACACCTTC.

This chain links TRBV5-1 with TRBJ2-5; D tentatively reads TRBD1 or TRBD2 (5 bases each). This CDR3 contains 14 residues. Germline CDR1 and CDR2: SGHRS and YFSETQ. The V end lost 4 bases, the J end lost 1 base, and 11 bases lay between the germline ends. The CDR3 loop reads CASSHGTTQETQYF. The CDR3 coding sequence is TGCGCCAGCAGCCATGGGACGACCCAAGAGACCCAGTACTTC.

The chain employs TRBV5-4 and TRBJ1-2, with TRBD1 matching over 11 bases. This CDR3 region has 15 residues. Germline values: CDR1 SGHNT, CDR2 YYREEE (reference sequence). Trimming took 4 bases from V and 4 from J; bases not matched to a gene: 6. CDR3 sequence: CASSRGTGGSYGYTF. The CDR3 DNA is TGTGCCAGCAGCCGTGGGACAGGGGGAAGCTATGGCTACACCTTC.

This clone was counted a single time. The CDR3 protein is CASSPEVGLTAGNTIYF. For the CDR3, the DNA is TGTGCCAGCAGCCCGGAAGTTGGACTGACGGCTGGAAACACCATATATTTT. The chain carries TRBV4-2 and TRBJ1-3; no reliable D call. Deletions cut 4 bases from V and 2 bases from J, with 18 bases between. Germline V CDR1 and CDR2: LGHNA, YNFKEQ. The CDR3 consists of 17 residues.

The DNA of the CDR3 is TGCAGCGTTGAACATCGGGGGTGGGACACTGAAGCTTTCTTT. Translation gives CSVEHRGWDTEAFF. J is TRBJ1-1 and V is TRBV29-1, with D maybe TRBD1 (5 bases). Germline values: CDR1 SQVTM, CDR2 ANQGSEA. V was trimmed by 2 bases and J by 3 bases, leaving 13 bases between them. This CDR3 region has 14 residues.

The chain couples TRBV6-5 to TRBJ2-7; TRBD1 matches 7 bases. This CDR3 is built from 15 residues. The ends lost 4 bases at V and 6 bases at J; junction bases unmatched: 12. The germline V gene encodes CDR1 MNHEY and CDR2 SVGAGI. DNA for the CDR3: TGTGCCAGCAGTTGGGTAACAGGGGATTCGCGCGAGCAGTACTTC. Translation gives CASSWVTGDSREQYF.

As DNA, the CDR3 is TGTGCCAGCGAACGCTCCCGGGACAGCATAAAAAGGAGCTCCTACGAGCAGTACTTC. Amino acid sequence: CASERSRDSIKRSSYEQYF. V is TRBV5-8 and J is TRBJ2-7; 7 bases map to TRBD1. This CDR3 spans 19 amino acids. From germline, CDR1 is SGHTS and CDR2 YDEGEE. The ends lost 7 bases at V and 0 bases at J; junction bases unmatched: 22. Variable domain in full (rest from reference TRBV5-8 and TRBJ2-7): EAGVTQSPTHLIKTRGQQATLRCSPISGHTSVYWYQQALGLGLQFLLWYDEGEERNRGNFPPRFSGRQFPNYSSELNVNALELEDSALYLCASERSRDSIKRSSYEQYFGPGTRLTVT.

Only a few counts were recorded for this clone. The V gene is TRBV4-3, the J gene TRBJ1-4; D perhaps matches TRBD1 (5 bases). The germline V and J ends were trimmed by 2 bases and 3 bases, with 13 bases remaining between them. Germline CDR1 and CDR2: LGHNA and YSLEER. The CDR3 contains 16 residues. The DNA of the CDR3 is TGCGCCAGCAGCCAAATGTATCAGGGAGCTAATGAAAAACTGTTTTTT. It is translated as CASSQMYQGANEKLFF.

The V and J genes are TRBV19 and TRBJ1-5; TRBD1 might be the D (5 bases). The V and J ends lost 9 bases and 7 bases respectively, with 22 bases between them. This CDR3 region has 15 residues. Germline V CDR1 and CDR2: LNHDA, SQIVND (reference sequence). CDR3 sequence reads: CASNFAGRVGQPQHF. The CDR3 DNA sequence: TGTGCCAGCAATTTTGCGGGGCGGGTTGGGCAGCCCCAGCATTTT.

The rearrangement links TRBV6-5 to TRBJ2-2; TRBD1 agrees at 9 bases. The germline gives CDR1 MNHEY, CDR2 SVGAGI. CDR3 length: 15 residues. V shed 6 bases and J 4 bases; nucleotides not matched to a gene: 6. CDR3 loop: CASSRTGEGTGELFF. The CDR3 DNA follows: TGTGCCAGCAGCCGGACAGGGGAGGGCACCGGGGAGCTGTTTTTT.

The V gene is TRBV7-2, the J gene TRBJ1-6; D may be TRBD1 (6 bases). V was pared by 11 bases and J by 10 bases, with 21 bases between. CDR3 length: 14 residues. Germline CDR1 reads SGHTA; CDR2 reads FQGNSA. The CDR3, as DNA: TGTGCCTCTTGTACAGGGTCTCGTGGGTCACCCCTCCACTTT. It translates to CASCTGSRGSPLHF.

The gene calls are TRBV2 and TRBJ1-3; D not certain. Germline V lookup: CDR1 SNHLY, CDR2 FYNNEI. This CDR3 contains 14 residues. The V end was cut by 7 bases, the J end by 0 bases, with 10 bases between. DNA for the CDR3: TGTGCCAGCATGCCAGATAGCTCTGGAAACACCATATATTTT. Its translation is CASMPDSSGNTIYF.

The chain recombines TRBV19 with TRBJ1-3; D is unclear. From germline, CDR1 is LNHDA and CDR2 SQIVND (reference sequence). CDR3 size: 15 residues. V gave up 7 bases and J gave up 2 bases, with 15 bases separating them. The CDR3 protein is CASKVVGFAGNTIYF. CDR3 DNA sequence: TGTGCCAGTAAGGTGGTGGGTTTTGCTGGAAACACCATATATTTT.

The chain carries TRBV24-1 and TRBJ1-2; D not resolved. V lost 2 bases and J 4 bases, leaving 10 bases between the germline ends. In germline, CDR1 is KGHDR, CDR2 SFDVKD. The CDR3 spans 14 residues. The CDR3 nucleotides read TGTGCCACCAGTGATTCCGGGCTGGGCTATGGCTACACCTTC. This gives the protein CATSDSGLGYGYTF.